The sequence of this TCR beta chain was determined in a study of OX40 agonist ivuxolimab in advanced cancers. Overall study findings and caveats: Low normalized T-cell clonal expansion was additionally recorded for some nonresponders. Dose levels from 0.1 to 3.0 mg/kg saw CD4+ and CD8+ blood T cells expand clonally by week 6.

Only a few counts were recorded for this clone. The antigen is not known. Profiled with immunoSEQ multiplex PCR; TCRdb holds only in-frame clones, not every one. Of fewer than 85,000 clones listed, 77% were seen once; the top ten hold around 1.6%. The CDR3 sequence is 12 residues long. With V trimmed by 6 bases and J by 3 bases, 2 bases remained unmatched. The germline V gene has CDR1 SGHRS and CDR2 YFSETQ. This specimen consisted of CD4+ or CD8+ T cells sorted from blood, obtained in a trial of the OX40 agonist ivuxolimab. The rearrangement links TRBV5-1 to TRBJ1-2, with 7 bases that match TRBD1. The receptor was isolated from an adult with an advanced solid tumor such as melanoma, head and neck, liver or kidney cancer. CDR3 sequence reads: CASKQGDYGYTF. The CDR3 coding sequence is TGCGCCAGCAAGCAGGGGGACTATGGCTACACCTTC.